This T cell receptor (beta chain) is drawn from a study of blood T cell repertoires in COVID-19. At the level of the study: The analysed material was cDNA or gDNA that came from T cells, B-cell-depleted T cells, or PBMCs.

The participants were between about 18 and 90 years old and came from 24 US areas. This CDR3 is 15 amino acids long. Germline V gene data show CDR1 as SEHNR and CDR2 as FQNEAQ (reference sequence). The junction had 11 bases not matched to a gene; V was cut back by 8 bases and J by 4 bases. Produced via immunoSEQ multiplex PCR; TCRdb's table is partial and in-frame only. Among about 380,000 clones, approximately 89% were seen once, and the ten largest hold roughly 1.4%. The TCR was taken from a man aged 25 to 40 who had recovered from COVID-19. V gene TRBV7-9 combines with J gene TRBJ2-7, with TRBD1 matching 10 bases. Sequenced sample: PBMCs or T cells enriched from blood (not recorded which). The CDR3 DNA is TGTGCCAGCGGGTTCTGGACAGGGGGGATATACGAGCAGTACTTC. Encoded protein: CASGFWTGGIYEQYF.